Sequencing of this T cell receptor (beta chain) was carried out in a study of blood T cell repertoires in COVID-19. This clone came up a few times. Germline loops: CDR1 SGHTS, CDR2 YDEGEE. The CDR3 totals 14 residues. The J segment lost 5 bases and the V segment lost 4 bases, leaving 5 bases of the junction unmatched. Clones were sequenced by immunoSEQ multiplex PCR, and TCRdb holds only the in-frame ones, with some missing. Of about 190,000 clones in the sample, about 89% were seen once. This clonotype was obtained from a man in his forties with acute or convalescent COVID-19. Specimen: peripheral blood. The rearrangement uses TRBV5-8 and TRBJ2-4, with TRBD2 matching over 8 bases. The CDR3 sequence: CASSRTSNQNIQYF. CDR3 nucleotides: TGTGCCAGCAGCCGGACTAGCAACCAAAACATTCAGTACTTC. Drawing the rest from reference TRBV5-8 and TRBJ2-4, the complete variable domain is EAGVTQSPTHLIKTRGQQATLRCSPISGHTSVYWYQQALGLGLQFLLWYDEGEERNRGNFPPRFSGRQFPNYSSELNVNALELEDSALYLCASSRTSNQNIQYFGAGTRLSVL.